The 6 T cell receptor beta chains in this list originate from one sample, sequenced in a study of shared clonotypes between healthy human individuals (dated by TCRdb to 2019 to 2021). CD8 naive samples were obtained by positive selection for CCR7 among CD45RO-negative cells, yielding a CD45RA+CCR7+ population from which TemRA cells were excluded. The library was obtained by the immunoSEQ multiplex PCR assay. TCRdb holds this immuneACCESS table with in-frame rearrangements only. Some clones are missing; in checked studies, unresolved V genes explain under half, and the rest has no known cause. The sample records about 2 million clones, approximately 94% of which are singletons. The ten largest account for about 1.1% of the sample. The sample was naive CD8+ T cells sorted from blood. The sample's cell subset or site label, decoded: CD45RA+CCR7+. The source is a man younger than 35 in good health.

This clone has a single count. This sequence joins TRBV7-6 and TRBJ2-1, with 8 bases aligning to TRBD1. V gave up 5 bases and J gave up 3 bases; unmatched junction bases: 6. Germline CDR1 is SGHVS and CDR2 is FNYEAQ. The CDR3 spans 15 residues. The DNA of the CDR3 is TGTGCCAGCAGCGACGCCGGGACAGGCTACAATGAGCAGTTCTTC. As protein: CASSDAGTGYNEQFF.

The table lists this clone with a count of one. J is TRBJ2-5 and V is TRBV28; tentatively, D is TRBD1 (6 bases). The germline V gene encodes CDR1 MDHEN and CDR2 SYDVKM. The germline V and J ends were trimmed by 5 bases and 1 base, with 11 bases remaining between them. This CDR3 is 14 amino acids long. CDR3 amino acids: CASSPDSSQETQYF. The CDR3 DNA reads TGTGCCAGCAGTCCGGACAGCTCCCAAGAGACCCAGTACTTC.

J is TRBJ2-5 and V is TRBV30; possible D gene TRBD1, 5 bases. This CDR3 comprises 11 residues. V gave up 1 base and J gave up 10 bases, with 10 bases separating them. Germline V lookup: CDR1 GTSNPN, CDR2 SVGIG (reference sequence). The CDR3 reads CAWSESGIQYF. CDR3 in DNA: TGTGCCTGGAGTGAGTCAGGGATCCAGTACTTC.

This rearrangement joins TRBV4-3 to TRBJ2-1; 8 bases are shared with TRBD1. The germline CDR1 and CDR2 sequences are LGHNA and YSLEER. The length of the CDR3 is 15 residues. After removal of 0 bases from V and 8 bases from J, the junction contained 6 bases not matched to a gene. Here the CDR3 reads CASSQEGQVLDEQFF. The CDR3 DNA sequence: TGCGCCAGCAGCCAAGAGGGACAGGTTCTCGATGAGCAGTTCTTC.

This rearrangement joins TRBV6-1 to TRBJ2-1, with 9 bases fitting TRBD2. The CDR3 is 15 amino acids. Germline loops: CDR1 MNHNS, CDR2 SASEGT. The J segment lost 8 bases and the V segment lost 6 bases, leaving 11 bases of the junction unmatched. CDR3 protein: CASRLLAGGPDEQFF. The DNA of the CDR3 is TGTGCCAGCAGGTTGTTGGCGGGGGGGCCAGATGAGCAGTTCTTC.

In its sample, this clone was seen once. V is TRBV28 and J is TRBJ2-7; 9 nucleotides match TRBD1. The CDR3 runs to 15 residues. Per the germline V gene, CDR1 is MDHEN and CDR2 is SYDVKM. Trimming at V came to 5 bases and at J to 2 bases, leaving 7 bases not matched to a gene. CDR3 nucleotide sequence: TGTGCCAGCAGTAATCTACAGGGGGCAGCCTACGAGCAGTACTTC. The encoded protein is CASSNLQGAAYEQYF. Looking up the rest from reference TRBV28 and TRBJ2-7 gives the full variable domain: DVKVTQSSRYLVKRTGEKVFLECVQDMDHENMFWYRQDPGLGLRLIYFSYDVKMKEKGDIPEGYSVSREKKERFSLILESASTNQTSMYLCASSNLQGAAYEQYFGPGTRLTVT.